This TCR beta chain originates from a study of blood T cell repertoires in COVID-19. Assay used: immunoSEQ multiplex PCR; TCRdb lists only in-frame clones, some missing. Of some 150,000 clones listed, 85% to 90% are singletons. The TCR was taken from a woman in her forties with acute or convalescent COVID-19. Sequenced sample: peripheral blood.

The chain's CDR3 is CASSTGSGGATEAFF. The CDR3, as DNA: TGTGCCAGCAGTACAGGGTCGGGGGGTGCCACTGAAGCTTTCTTT. V usage is TRBV6-5 and J usage is TRBJ1-1, with D maybe TRBD1 (6 bases). Trimming took 5 bases from V and 4 from J, leaving 17 bases between them. CDR1 and CDR2 (germline): MNHEY, SVGAGI. The CDR3 spans 15 residues.